This T cell receptor (beta chain) was captured by sequencing in a study of untreated major depressive disorder. Study-wide results and limits: CD4+ T cells from depressed patients used TRBV05-01 (Vbeta 5.1) more often than controls.

About this clone itself: Antigen specificity is unknown.

The repertoire was sequenced with immunoSEQ multiplex PCR; TCRdb's copy has only in-frame clones and lacks some. The sample has more than 25,000 clones, about 89% seen once. For at least 8 weeks, patients took no psychiatric medication. Blood, about 31 ml, was drawn into EDTA tubes. Germline CDR1 LNHDA, CDR2 SQIVND (reference sequence). This CDR3 is built from 14 residues. Trimming took 0 bases from V and 6 from J, leaving 9 bases between them. The receptor comes from a woman in her 30s with major depressive disorder. The sample was CD4+ T cells from PBMCs. The rearrangement uses TRBV19 and TRBJ2-1, with D possibly matching TRBD1 (6 bases). The DNA of the CDR3 is TGTGCCAGTAGTATAGACCCACAGGGCAATGAGCAGTTCTTC. Protein sequence: CASSIDPQGNEQFF.